The T cell receptor (beta chain) under discussion was sequenced for a study of cytomegalovirus exposure and HLA in healthy donors. Looking at the study overall: In an earlier analysis, 90 million to 120 million unique TCR beta sequences were found from approximately 190 million T cells.

As regards this clone: The antigen is not known.

The CDR3 contains 16 residues. Trimming left V 5 bases short and J 2 bases short, with 18 bases between. In germline, CDR1 is SEHNR, CDR2 FQNEAQ (reference sequence). In the PCR, 60 Vbeta and 13 Jbeta primers were used. Some clones are missing from TCRdb's copy, which holds only in-frame ones; the method was immunoSEQ multiplex PCR. Altogether more than 200,000 clones are present, over 75% being singletons, with the ten largest covering about 0.23%. General study results and limits: A later analysis linked a missense variant in DCLRE1C to the trimming of TCR beta V and J genes.

The clonotype originates from a girl between 2 and 10 years old in good health and CMV-seronegative. The rearrangement links TRBV7-9 to TRBJ1-1, with D uncertain. The sample taken for sequencing was PBMCs. CDR3 coding DNA: TGTGCCAGCAGCCCGGCGAGCGGGAGTCCAAACACTGAAGCTTTCTTT. It yields the protein CASSPASGSPNTEAFF.